This record looks at one TCR beta chain sequence and its context. Germline values: CDR1 MNHNS, CDR2 SASEGT. The CDR3 is 14 amino acids. The V gene lost 3 bases and the J gene lost 9 bases, with 15 bases spanning the gap. Across several immunoSEQ plates, the genomic DNA of each subset was split evenly. It was 250 to 350 ng DNA, 25,000 to 35,000 T cell genomes, that went into each replicate PCR of unsorted PBMC. Here immunoSEQ multiplex PCR was the method, and the copy in TCRdb shows in-frame clones only, minus some. This repertoire shows about 520,000 clones, over 70% found once; its top ten account for roughly an eighth. The data were obtained in a study of shared clonotypes between healthy human individuals. The donors were all Caucasian adults (living in Nashville, Tennessee).

The chain is built from TRBV6-1 and TRBJ1-5, with D uncertain. This sequence was found in a woman aged 40-49 years in good health. Some clones in this sample may be carry-over from other donors' samples. The sequencing sample was made of PBMCs. CDR3 amino acids: CASSESGRAGPQHF. In DNA, the CDR3 is TGTGCCAGCAGTGAGTCAGGCCGGGCCGGGCCCCAGCATTTT.